These T cell receptor beta chains were read from a single sample in a study of beta chain features in type 1 diabetes. Sequencing was performed with immunoSEQ multiplex PCR; in TCRdb, only in-frame clones are kept and a portion is missing. Of over 500,000 clones in the sample, around 16% were seen once. Sequencing used naive CD4+ T cells from blood. The receptors originated from a man aged 18 to 29 in good health. The CDR3 runs from the conserved cysteine through the conserved F or W. The order of the fields is D gene, V gene, clone size, J gene, CDR3 protein, CDR3 DNA. D genes are given only for firm matches. Clone size appears in some rows only: once, few, many, or a class for an expanded clone.

>-|TRBV6-1|few|TRBJ2-7
CASSDLQGYEQYF
TGTGCCAGCAGTGATCTTCAGGGGTACGAGCAGTACTTC
>-|TRBV4-1|-|TRBJ2-1
CASSQLTPGGEQFF
TGCGCCAGCAGCCAACTGACACCTGGGGGTGAGCAGTTCTTC
>-|TRBV5-4|few|TRBJ2-6
CASSPLGSGANVLTF
TGTGCCAGCAGCCCCTTGGGGTCTGGGGCCAACGTCCTGACTTTC
>TRBD2|TRBV7-9|few|TRBJ2-7
CASSVSPGGLYEQYF
TGTGCCAGCAGCGTTAGCCCGGGAGGACTCTACGAGCAGTACTTC
>-|TRBV15|few|TRBJ2-6
CATNRPGANVLTF
TGTGCCACCAACAGGCCTGGGGCCAACGTCCTGACTTTC
>TRBD2|TRBV4-2|-|TRBJ2-1
CASSHPQASGSYNEQFF
TGTGCCAGCAGCCATCCGCAGGCTAGCGGGTCCTACAATGAGCAGTTCTTC
>-|TRBV9|few|TRBJ1-2
CASSVGEGLYGYTF
TGTGCCAGCAGCGTAGGAGAGGGTCTTTATGGCTACACCTTC
>-|TRBV7-9|-|TRBJ2-7
CASSLSGSQEQYF
TGTGCCAGCAGCCTATCAGGTTCGCAGGAGCAGTACTTC
>TRBD1|TRBV7-9|-|TRBJ1-3
CASSHPGQAGNTIYF
TGTGCCAGCAGCCACCCTGGACAGGCTGGAAACACCATATATTTT
>-|TRBV13|few|TRBJ2-1
CASKKVSYNEQFF
TGTGCCAGCAAAAAAGTTTCCTACAATGAGCAGTTCTTC
>-|TRBV14|many|TRBJ2-5
CASSQDPARPQETQYF
TGTGCCAGCAGCCAAGATCCTGCGAGGCCCCAAGAGACCCAGTACTTC
>-|TRBV5-1|-|TRBJ1-1
CASSASNIGAFF
TGCGCCAGCAGCGCGAGTAATATCGGAGCTTTCTTT
>-|TRBV11-3|-|TRBJ2-3
CASSLTQGSWDTDTQYF
TGTGCCAGCAGCCTGACTCAGGGGAGTTGGGACACAGATACGCAGTATTTT
>-|TRBV5-1|few|TRBJ2-1
CASRFSSYNEQFF
TGCGCCAGCAGGTTCAGCAGTTACAATGAGCAGTTCTTC